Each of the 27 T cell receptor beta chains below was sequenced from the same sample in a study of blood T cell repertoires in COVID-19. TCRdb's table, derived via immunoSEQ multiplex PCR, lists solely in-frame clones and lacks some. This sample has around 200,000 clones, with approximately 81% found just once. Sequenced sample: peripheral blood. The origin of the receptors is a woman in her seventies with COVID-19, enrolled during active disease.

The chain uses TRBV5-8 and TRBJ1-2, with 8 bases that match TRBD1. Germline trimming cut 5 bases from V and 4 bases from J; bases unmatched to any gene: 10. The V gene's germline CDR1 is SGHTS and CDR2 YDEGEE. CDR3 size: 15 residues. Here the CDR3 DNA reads TGTGCCAGCAGGACCTCCGGACAGGGCCTCTATGGCTACACCTTC. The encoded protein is CASRTSGQGLYGYTF.

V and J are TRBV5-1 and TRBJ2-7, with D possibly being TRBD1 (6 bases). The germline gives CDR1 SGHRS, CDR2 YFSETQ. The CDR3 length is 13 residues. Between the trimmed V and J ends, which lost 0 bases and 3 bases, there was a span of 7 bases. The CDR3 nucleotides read TGCGCCAGCAGCTTGGAGGGGGACTACGAGCAGTACGTC. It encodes CASSLEGDYEQYV.

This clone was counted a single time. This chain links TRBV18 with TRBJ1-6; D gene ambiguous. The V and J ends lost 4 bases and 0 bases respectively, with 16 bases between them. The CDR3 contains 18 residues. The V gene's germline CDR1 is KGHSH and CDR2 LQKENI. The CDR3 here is CASSQPHPGSSYNSPLHF. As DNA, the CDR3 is TGTGCCAGCTCACAACCGCACCCCGGGAGCTCCTATAATTCACCCCTCCACTTT.

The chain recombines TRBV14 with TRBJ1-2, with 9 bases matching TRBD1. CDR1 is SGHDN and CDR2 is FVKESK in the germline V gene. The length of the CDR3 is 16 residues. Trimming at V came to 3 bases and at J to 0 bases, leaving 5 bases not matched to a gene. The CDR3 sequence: CASSHRRDRANYGYTF. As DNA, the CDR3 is TGTGCCAGCAGCCACCGCCGGGACAGGGCTAACTATGGCTACACCTTC.

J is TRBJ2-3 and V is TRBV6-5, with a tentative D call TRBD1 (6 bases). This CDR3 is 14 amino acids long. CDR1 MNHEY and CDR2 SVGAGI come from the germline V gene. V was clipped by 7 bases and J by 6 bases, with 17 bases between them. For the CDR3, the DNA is TGTGCCAGCACCCAAGGGGGATGGGGGGATACGCAGTATTTT. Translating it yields CASTQGGWGDTQYF.

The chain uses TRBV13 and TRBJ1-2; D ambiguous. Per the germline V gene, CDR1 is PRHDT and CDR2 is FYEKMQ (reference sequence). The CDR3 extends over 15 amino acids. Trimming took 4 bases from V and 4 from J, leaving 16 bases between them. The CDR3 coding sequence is TGTGCCAGCAGCTCGGGGAACACTCGCATCTATGGCTACACCTTC. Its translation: CASSSGNTRIYGYTF. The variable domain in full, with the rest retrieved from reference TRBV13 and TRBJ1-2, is AAGVIQSPRHLIKEKRETATLKCYPIPRHDTVYWYQQGPGQDPQFLISFYEKMQSDKGSIPDRFSAQQFSDYHSELNMSSLELGDSALYFCASSSGNTRIYGYTFGSGTRLTVV.

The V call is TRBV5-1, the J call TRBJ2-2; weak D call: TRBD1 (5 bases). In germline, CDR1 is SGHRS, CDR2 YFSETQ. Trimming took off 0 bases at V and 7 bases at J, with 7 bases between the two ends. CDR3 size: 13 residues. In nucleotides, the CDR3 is TGCGCCAGCAGCTTGGGGGGCGACGGGGAGCTGTTTTTT. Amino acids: CASSLGGDGELFF.

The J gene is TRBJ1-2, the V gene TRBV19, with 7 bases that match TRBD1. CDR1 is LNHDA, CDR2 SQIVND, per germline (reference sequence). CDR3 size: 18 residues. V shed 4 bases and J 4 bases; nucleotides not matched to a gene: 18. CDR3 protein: CASSTRLDRSGEGYGYTF. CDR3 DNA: TGTGCCAGTAGTACCCGACTGGACAGGTCGGGGGAAGGCTATGGCTACACCTTC.

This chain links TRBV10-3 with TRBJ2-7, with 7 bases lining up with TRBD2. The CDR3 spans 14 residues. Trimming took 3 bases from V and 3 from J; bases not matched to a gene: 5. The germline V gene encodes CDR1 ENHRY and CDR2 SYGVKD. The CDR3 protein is CAISDSRTSYEQYF. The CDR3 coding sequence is TGTGCCATCAGTGACAGCCGGACTAGCTACGAGCAGTACTTC.

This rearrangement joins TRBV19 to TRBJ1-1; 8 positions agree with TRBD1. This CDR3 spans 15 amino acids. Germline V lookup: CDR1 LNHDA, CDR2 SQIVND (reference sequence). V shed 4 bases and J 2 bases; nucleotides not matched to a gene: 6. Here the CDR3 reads CASSSQGAFNTEAFF. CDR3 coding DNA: TGTGCCAGTAGTAGCCAGGGGGCATTCAACACTGAAGCTTTCTTT. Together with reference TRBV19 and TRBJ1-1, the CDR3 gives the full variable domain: DGGITQSPKYLFRKEGQNVTLSCEQNLNHDAMYWYRQDPGQGLRLIYYSQIVNDFQKGDIAEGYSVSREKKESFPLTVTSAQKNPTAFYLCASSSQGAFNTEAFFGQGTRLTVV.

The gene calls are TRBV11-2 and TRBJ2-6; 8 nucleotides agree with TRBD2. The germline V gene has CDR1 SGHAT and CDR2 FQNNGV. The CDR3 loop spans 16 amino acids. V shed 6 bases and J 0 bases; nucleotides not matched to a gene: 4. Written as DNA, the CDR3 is TGTGCCAGCAGACAACGGGGGGGCTCTGGGGCCAACGTCCTGACTTTC. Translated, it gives CASRQRGGSGANVLTF.

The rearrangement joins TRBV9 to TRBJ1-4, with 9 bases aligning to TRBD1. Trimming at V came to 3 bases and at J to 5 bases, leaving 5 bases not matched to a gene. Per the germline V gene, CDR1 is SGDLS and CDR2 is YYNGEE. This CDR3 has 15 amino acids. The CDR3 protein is CASSAMTGGNEKLFF. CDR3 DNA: TGTGCCAGCAGCGCGATGACAGGGGGAAATGAAAAACTGTTTTTT.

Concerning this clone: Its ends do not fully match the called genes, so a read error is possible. The CDR3 DNA follows: TGTACCAGCGCAGGGTTCGGGGAGCTGTTTTTT. It codes for CTSAGFGELFF. The chain joins TRBV12-3 or TRBV12-4 to TRBJ2-2; TRBD1 is a possible D gene (5 bases). This CDR3 is 11 amino acids long.

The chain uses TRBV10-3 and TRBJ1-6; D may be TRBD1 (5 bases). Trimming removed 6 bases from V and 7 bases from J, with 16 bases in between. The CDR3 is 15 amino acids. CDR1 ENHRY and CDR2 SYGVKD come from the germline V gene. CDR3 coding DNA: TGTGCCATCAGCTTCGGACAACAAGAGAATTCACCCCTCCACTTT. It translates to CAISFGQQENSPLHF.

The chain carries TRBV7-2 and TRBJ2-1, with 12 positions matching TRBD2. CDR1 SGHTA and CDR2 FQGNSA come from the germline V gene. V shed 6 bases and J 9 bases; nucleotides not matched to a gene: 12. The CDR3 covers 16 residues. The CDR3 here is CASRSRLAGGPGEQFF. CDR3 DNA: TGTGCCAGCAGATCCAGGCTAGCGGGAGGGCCAGGTGAGCAGTTCTTC.

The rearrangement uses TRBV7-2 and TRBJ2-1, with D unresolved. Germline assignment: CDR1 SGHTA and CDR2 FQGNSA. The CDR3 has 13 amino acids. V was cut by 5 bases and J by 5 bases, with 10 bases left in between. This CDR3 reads CASSLLYNNEQFF. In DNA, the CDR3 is TGTGCCAGCAGCCTCCTTTACAACAATGAGCAGTTCTTC.

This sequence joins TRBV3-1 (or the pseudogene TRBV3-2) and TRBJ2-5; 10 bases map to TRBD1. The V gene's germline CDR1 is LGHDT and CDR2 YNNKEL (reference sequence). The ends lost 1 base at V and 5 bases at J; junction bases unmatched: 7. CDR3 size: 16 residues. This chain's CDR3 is CASSQGDRGPWETQYF. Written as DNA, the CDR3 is TGTGCCAGCAGCCAAGGGGACAGGGGCCCCTGGGAGACCCAGTACTTC.

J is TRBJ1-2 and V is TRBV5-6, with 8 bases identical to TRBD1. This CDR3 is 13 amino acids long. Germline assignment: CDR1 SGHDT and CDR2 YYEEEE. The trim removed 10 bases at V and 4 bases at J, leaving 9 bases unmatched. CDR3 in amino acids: CASEGTGPYGYTF. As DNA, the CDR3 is TGTGCCTCCGAAGGGACAGGACCCTATGGCTACACCTTC.

In nucleotides, the CDR3 is TGTGCCAGCTCACCAAGATCTTCGCGGGGTACTGAAAAACTGTTTTTT. Translation: CASSPRSSRGTEKLFF. The gene calls are TRBV18 and TRBJ1-4; D call uncertain. The CDR3 extends over 16 amino acids. Per germline, CDR1 KGHSH and CDR2 LQKENI. The germline V and J ends were trimmed by 2 bases and 7 bases, with 17 bases remaining between them.

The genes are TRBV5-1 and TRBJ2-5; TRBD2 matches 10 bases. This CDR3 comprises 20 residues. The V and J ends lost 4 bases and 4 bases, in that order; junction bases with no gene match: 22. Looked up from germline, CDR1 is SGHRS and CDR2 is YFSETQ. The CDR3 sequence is CASSPLRGRPLAGDLETQYF. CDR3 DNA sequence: TGCGCCAGCAGCCCCCTCCGCGGGAGACCGCTAGCGGGGGACTTAGAGACCCAGTACTTC.

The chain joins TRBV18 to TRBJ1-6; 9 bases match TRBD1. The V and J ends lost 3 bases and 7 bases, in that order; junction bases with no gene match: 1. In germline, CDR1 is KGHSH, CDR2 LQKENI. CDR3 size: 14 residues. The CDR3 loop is CASSPGQGNSPLHF. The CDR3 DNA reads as TGTGCCAGCTCACCCGGACAGGGGAATTCACCCCTCCACTTT.

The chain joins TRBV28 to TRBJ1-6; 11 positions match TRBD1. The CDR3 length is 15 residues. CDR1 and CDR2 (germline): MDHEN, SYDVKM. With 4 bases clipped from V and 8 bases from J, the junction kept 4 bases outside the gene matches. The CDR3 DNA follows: TGTGCCAGCAGTTCCCCGGGACAGGGGGATTCACCCCTCCACTTT. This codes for CASSSPGQGDSPLHF.

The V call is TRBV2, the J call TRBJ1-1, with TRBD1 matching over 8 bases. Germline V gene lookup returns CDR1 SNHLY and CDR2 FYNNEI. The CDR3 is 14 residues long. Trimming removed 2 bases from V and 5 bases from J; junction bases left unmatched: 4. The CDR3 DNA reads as TGTGCCAGCAGTGAACGGACAGGGTTAACTGAAGCTTTCTTT. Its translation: CASSERTGLTEAFF. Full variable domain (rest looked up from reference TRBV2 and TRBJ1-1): EPEVTQTPSHQVTQMGQEVILRCVPISNHLYFYWYRQILGQKVEFLVSFYNNEISEKSEIFDDQFSVERPDGSNFTLKIRSTKLEDSAMYFCASSERTGLTEAFFGQGTRLTVV.

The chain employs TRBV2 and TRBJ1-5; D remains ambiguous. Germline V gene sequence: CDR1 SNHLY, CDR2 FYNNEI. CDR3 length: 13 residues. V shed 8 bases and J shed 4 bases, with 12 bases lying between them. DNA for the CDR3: TGTGCCAGCTCAGTACAAGTAAATCAGCCCCAGCATTTT. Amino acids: CASSVQVNQPQHF.

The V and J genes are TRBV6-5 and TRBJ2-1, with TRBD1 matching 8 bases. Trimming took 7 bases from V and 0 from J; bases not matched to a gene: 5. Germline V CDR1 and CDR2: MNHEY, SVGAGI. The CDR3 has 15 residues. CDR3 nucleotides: TGTGCCAGCACCAGGGACAGGAGCTCCTACAATGAGCAGTTCTTC. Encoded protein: CASTRDRSSYNEQFF.

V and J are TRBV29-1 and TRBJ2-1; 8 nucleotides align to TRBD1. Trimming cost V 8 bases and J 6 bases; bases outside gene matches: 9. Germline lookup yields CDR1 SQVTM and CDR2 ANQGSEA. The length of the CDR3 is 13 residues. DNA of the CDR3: TGCAGCCACCGGCAGGGGGCTACCAATGAGCAGTTCTTC. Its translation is CSHRQGATNEQFF.

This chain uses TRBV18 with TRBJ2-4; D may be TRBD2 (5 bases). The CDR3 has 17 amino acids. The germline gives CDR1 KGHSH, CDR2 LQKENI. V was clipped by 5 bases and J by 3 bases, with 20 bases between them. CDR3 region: CASSVSGESRLKNIQYF. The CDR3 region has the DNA TGTGCCAGCTCAGTATCCGGGGAAAGTCGGCTCAAAAACATTCAGTACTTC.